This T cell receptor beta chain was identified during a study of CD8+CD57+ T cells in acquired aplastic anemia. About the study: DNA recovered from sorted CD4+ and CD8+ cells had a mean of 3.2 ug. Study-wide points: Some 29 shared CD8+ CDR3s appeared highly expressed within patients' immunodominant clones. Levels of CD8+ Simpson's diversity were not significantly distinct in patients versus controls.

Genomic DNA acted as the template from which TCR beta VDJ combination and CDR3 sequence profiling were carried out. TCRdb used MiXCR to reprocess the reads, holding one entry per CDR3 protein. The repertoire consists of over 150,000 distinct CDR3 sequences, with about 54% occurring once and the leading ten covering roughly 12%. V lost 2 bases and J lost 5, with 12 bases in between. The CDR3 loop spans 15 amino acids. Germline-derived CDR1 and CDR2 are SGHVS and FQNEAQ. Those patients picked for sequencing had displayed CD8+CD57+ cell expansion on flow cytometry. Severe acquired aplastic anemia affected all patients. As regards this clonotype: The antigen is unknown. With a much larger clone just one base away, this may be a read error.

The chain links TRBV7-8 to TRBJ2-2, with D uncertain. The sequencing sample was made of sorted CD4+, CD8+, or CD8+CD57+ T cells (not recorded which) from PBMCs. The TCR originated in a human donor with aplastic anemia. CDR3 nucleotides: TGTGCCAGCAGCTTAAATAAGGTGCAAACCGGGGAGCTGTTTTTT. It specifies CASSLNKVQTGELFF.